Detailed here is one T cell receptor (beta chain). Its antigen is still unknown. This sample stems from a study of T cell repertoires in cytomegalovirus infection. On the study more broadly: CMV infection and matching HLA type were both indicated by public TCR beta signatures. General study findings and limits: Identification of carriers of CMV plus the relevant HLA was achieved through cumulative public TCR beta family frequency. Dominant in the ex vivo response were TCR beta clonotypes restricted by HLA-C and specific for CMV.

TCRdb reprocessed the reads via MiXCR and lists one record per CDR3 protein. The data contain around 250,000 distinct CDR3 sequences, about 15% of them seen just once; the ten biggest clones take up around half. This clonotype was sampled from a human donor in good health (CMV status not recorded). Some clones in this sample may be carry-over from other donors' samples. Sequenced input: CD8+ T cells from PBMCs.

Here the CDR3 DNA reads TGTGCCAGCAGTCCTGGGACAGAGAAAGAACACACTGAAGCTTTCTTT. Protein: CASSPGTEKEHTEAFF. The V and J genes are TRBV28 and TRBJ1-1; 7 nucleotides align to TRBD1. CDR1 MDHEN and CDR2 SYDVKM come from the germline V gene. V trimming: 5 bases; J trimming: 3 bases; junction bases outside the gene matches: 12. The CDR3 extends over 16 amino acids.